This T cell receptor beta chain was recovered during a study of blood T cell repertoires in COVID-19. For the study at large: PBMCs, B-cell-depleted T cells, or T cells provided the cDNA or gDNA that made up the material.

The assay was immunoSEQ multiplex PCR, and TCRdb's table has in-frame clones only and misses some. The repertoire holds approximately 360,000 clones, with around 86% as singletons. Participants, roughly 18 to 100 years old, spanned fewer than 30 US areas. Participants were placed into cohorts based on the clinical history they reported. Recovery among Cohort 3 donors was established by two negative PCRs, clearance, or symptom resolution. Germline loops: CDR1 ENHRY, CDR2 SYGVKD. The CDR3 length is 15 residues. The ends lost 4 bases at V and 3 bases at J; junction bases unmatched: 1. The material sequenced was PBMCs or T cells enriched from blood (not recorded which). This chain connects TRBV10-3 to TRBJ1-6; 9 bases are a match to TRBD1. This receptor was taken from a woman aged 45-59 years who had recovered from COVID-19. The DNA of the CDR3 is TGTGCCATCAGTGGGGACAGGGTCTATAATTCACCCCTCCACTTT. Its protein is CAISGDRVYNSPLHF.